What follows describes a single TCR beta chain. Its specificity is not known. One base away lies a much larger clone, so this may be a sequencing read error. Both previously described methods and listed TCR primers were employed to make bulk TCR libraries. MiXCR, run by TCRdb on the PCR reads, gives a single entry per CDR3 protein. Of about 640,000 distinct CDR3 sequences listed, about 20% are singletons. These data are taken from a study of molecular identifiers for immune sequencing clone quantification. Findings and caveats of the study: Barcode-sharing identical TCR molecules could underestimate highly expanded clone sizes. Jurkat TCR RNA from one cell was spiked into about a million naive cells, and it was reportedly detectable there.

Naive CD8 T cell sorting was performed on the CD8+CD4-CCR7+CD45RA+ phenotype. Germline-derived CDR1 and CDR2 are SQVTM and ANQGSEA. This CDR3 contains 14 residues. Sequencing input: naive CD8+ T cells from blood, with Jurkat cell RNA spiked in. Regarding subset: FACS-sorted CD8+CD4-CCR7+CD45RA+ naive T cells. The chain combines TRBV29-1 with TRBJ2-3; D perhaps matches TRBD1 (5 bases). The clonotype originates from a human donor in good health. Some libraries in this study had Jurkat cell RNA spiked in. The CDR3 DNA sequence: TGCAGCGCTGAACCGGCGGAGATAGGGGTTACGCAGTATTTT. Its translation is CSAEPAEIGVTQYF.